The 7 T cell receptor beta chains reported below all come from one sample, sequenced in a study of a mutant IDH1 vaccine in newly diagnosed glioma (dated by TCRdb to about 2021). The library was prepared using the immunoSEQ multiplex PCR assay. TCRdb holds this immuneACCESS table with in-frame rearrangements only. Some clones are missing; in checked studies, unresolved V genes explain under half, and the rest has no known cause. The sample table records tens of thousands of clones; 84% of these occur just once. The ten most abundant clones make up approximately 12% of the sample. Interpreted using the paper, the time point label stands for: week 23, last vaccination. Each vaccine dose was 300 ug of a 20-mer mutant IDH1 peptide in Montanide, given subcutaneously with topical imiquimod. Antigen specificity for these receptors is unknown. This specimen was PBMCs, taken from a glioma patient whose treatment included an IDH1 peptide vaccine. These receptors originate from a man between 18 and 35 years old with glioma.

This chain uses TRBV6-5 with TRBJ1-1; tentatively, D is TRBD1 (5 bases). The CDR3 is made up of 14 amino acids. The V end was cut by 2 bases, the J end by 10 bases, with 17 bases between. Per germline, CDR1 MNHEY and CDR2 SVGAGI. CDR3 DNA: TGTGCCAGCAGTTACGCCCCCCAGGGAATGGGAGCTTTCTTT. Its protein is CASSYAPQGMGAFF.

This chain uses TRBV30 with TRBJ1-1; D is undetermined. Germline CDR1 is GTSNPN and CDR2 is SVGIG (reference sequence). Trimming pared 4 bases from V and 0 bases from J, leaving 6 bases between. This CDR3 has 12 amino acids. In DNA, the CDR3 is TGTGCCTGGACCTGGATGAACACTGAAGCTTTCTTT. This sequence encodes CAWTWMNTEAFF.

CDR3 bases: TGTGCCAGCATACCGGCCGGGGGTCAGCCCCAGCATTTT. Protein sequence: CASIPAGGQPQHF. The chain joins TRBV6-6 to TRBJ1-5; the D gene is possibly TRBD1 (5 bases). The CDR3 extends over 13 amino acids. In germline, CDR1 is MNHNY, CDR2 SVGAGI (reference sequence). With 7 bases removed from V and 6 bases from J, the gap between germline ends came to 13 bases.

This chain uses TRBV5-4 with TRBJ1-1; D unresolved. Deletions cut 4 bases from V and 0 bases from J, with 13 bases between. The CDR3 has 15 amino acids. CDR1 is SGHNT, CDR2 YYREEE, per germline (reference sequence). DNA for the CDR3: TGTGCCAGCAGCACGGCGGCAGGCCTGAACACTGAAGCTTTCTTT. Encoded protein: CASSTAAGLNTEAFF.

This chain connects TRBV28 to TRBJ2-7; no clear D gene. The CDR3 totals 12 residues. V lost 7 bases to trimming and J lost 6 bases, with 13 bases between them. Germline V CDR1 and CDR2: MDHEN, SYDVKM. CDR3 region: CASTSLGREQYF. CDR3 DNA: TGTGCCAGCACCTCACTGGGCCGCGAGCAGTACTTC.

This sequence joins TRBV5-8 and TRBJ2-2; D unclear. In germline, CDR1 is SGHTS, CDR2 YDEGEE. The CDR3 spans 15 residues. The V end lost 4 bases, the J end lost 4 bases, and 14 bases lay between the germline ends. The CDR3 DNA reads as TGTGCCAGCAGCATGATGGGTCGAAGCACCGGGGAGCTGTTTTTT. Its protein product is CASSMMGRSTGELFF.

The rearrangement links TRBV6-5 to TRBJ1-4; D is possibly TRBD1 (5 bases). The germline CDR1 and CDR2 sequences are MNHEY and SVGAGI. CDR3 size: 16 residues. V dropped 0 bases and J dropped 5 bases, with 13 bases sitting between them. The CDR3 DNA reads as TGTGCCAGCAGTTACTCGCCGGGACTTCCCAATGAAAAACTGTTTTTT. This gives the protein CASSYSPGLPNEKLFF.